The 30 T cell receptor beta chains given below trace back to one sample, sequenced in a study of cytomegalovirus exposure and HLA in healthy donors. It was with 60 Vbeta and 13 Jbeta primers that the PCR ran. The method was immunoSEQ multiplex PCR; TCRdb's version includes in-frame clones alone and lacks a portion of them. The repertoire holds 90,000 or so clones, with 55% to 75% as singletons. Input material: PBMCs. The receptors were sampled from a woman between 18 and 29 years old in good health and CMV-seropositive.

This chain joins TRBV6-6 and TRBJ2-7; perhaps TRBD2 as D (5 bases). Germline V gives CDR1 MNHNY, CDR2 SVGAGI (reference sequence). The V and J ends lost 0 bases and 10 bases respectively, with 7 bases between them. This CDR3 region has 11 residues. In DNA, the CDR3 is TGTGCCAGCAGTTACTCTGGAGGCCAGTACTTC. Translated: CASSYSGGQYF.

This chain links TRBV6-1 with TRBJ1-6; TRBD1 is a possible D gene (6 bases). Germline V CDR1 and CDR2: MNHNS, SASEGT. CDR3 size: 14 residues. Between the trimmed V and J ends, which lost 4 bases and 5 bases, there was a span of 9 bases. Written as DNA, the CDR3 is TGTGCCAGCAGTGCCGCAGGGGATAATTCACCCCTCCACTTT. Translation gives CASSAAGDNSPLHF.

This rearrangement joins TRBV4-1 to TRBJ1-1; possibly TRBD1 for D (5 bases). This CDR3 has 17 amino acids. The ends were cut back, 0 bases at V and 3 bases at J, with 17 bases in the middle. Germline-derived CDR1 and CDR2 are MGHRA and YSYEKL. The CDR3, as DNA: TGCGCCAGCAGCCAAGAGGACCGGGGGTTGAAATACACTGAAGCTTTCTTT. It yields the protein CASSQEDRGLKYTEAFF.

The V gene is TRBV5-3, the J gene TRBJ2-3; 8 bases are a match to TRBD1. TRBV5-3 is assigned to the ORF class and has an uncertain function. V shed 4 bases, J shed 0 bases, and the junction held 4 bases outside the gene matches. The CDR3 loop spans 15 amino acids. CDR3 in DNA: TGTGCCAGAAGCCGGGACAGGCCTAGCACAGATACGCAGTATTTT. Protein: CARSRDRPSTDTQYF.

The chain carries TRBV9 and TRBJ2-1; 7 bases match TRBD2. CDR1 and CDR2 (germline): SGDLS, YYNGEE. This CDR3 contains 15 residues. The trim removed 0 bases at V and 1 base at J, leaving 1 base unmatched. The CDR3 nucleotides are TGTGCCAGCAGCGTAGCGCGGGAGTCCTACAATGAGCAGTTCTTC. Translated: CASSVARESYNEQFF.

CDR3 DNA sequence: TGTGCCAGCAGCTCCACAGGGCTCAATTCACCCCTCCACTTT. Its translation is CASSSTGLNSPLHF. The rearrangement links TRBV11-2 to TRBJ1-6; possibly TRBD1 for D (6 bases). With 4 bases removed from V and 7 bases from J, the gap between germline ends came to 11 bases. The CDR3 is 14 amino acids. Germline CDR1 is SGHAT and CDR2 is FQNNGV.

V gene TRBV7-9 combines with J gene TRBJ2-7; 12 bases are shared with TRBD2. Per the germline V gene, CDR1 is SEHNR and CDR2 is FQNEAQ (reference sequence). This CDR3 has 15 residues. V shed 5 bases, J shed 7 bases, and the junction held 9 bases outside the gene matches. The CDR3 sequence is CASSPLAGGPGEQYF. The CDR3 DNA reads as TGTGCCAGCAGCCCCCTAGCGGGGGGGCCTGGGGAGCAGTACTTC.

The chain uses TRBV7-3 and TRBJ2-3, with TRBD2 matching over 8 bases. Germline loops: CDR1 SGHTA, CDR2 FQGTGA. The CDR3 covers 14 residues. V dropped 2 bases and J dropped 6; count of bases not matched to a gene: 4. Written as DNA, the CDR3 is TGTGCCAGCAGCTTAGGGACTAGTTCTGATACGCAGTATTTT. It codes for CASSLGTSSDTQYF.

The table lists this clone with a count of one. The chain has TRBV5-4 and TRBJ2-7; the match to TRBD2 covers 8 bases. Germline V gene lookup returns CDR1 SGHNT and CDR2 YYREEE (reference sequence). V was pared by 3 bases and J by 0 bases, with 2 bases of the junction left unmatched. The CDR3 contains 14 residues. The CDR3 region has the DNA TGTGCCAGCAGCTCGGGGGGGAGCTCCTACGAGCAGTACTTC. Its translation is CASSSGGSSYEQYF. Looking up the rest from reference TRBV5-4 and TRBJ2-7 gives the full variable domain: ETGVTQSPTHLIKTRGQQVTLRCSSQSGHNTVSWYQQALGQGPQFIFQYYREEENGRGNFPPRFSGLQFPNYSSELNVNALELDDSALYLCASSSGGSSYEQYFGPGTRLTVT.

The CDR3 DNA sequence: TGTGCCAGCAGCCGAGGGACTAGCGGGAGTTCCTACAATGAGCAGTTCTTC. Protein: CASSRGTSGSSYNEQFF. This chain connects TRBV5-4 to TRBJ2-1; 14 bases agree with TRBD2. From germline, CDR1 is SGHNT and CDR2 YYREEE (reference sequence). The CDR3 totals 17 residues. V dropped 4 bases and J dropped 1; count of bases not matched to a gene: 4. Variable domain in full (rest from reference TRBV5-4 and TRBJ2-1): ETGVTQSPTHLIKTRGQQVTLRCSSQSGHNTVSWYQQALGQGPQFIFQYYREEENGRGNFPPRFSGLQFPNYSSELNVNALELDDSALYLCASSRGTSGSSYNEQFFGPGTRLTVL.

J is TRBJ1-4 and V is TRBV15; D may be TRBD1 (6 bases). Germline V lookup: CDR1 LNHNV, CDR2 YYDKDF (reference sequence). The ends were cut back, 4 bases at V and 5 bases at J, with 23 bases in the middle. The length of the CDR3 is 18 residues. Here the CDR3 DNA reads TGTGCCACCAGCACTCGGGGGGCCCAGGGCCGGGTGAATGAAAAACTGTTTTTT. The encoded protein is CATSTRGAQGRVNEKLFF.

This clone appeared a few times. The J gene is TRBJ2-2, the V gene TRBV11-2; D remains ambiguous. CDR3 length equals 14 residues. Trimming removed 5 bases from V and 2 bases from J, with 9 bases in between. The germline V gene encodes CDR1 SGHAT and CDR2 FQNNGV. The CDR3 loop is CASSHPTNTGELFF. CDR3 sequence (DNA): TGTGCCAGCAGCCACCCAACAAACACCGGGGAGCTGTTTTTT.

This clone was detected only once. The rearrangement links TRBV2 to TRBJ2-5, with a possible D match to TRBD2 (6 bases). The germline gives CDR1 SNHLY, CDR2 FYNNEI. V was shortened by 7 bases and J by 5 bases, with 17 bases between the two germline ends. The CDR3 extends over 14 amino acids. CDR3 nucleotides: TGTGCCAGCATCTCGACGTGGGGGGTGGAGACCCAGTACTTC. It encodes CASISTWGVETQYF.

This clone was seen a single time. The rearrangement uses TRBV18 and TRBJ2-7; 10 positions agree with TRBD1. Germline V CDR1 and CDR2: KGHSH, LQKENI. The CDR3 contains 14 residues. After removal of 3 bases from V and 3 bases from J, the junction contained 2 bases not matched to a gene. The CDR3: CASSPGQGYYEQYF. For the CDR3, the DNA is TGTGCCAGCTCACCGGGACAGGGGTACTACGAGCAGTACTTC.

The V gene is TRBV18, the J gene TRBJ2-5, with a weak D call TRBD2 (5 bases). Trimming left V 2 bases short and J 5 bases short, with 12 bases between. Germline V gene data show CDR1 as KGHSH and CDR2 as LQKENI. The CDR3 consists of 14 residues. The CDR3 DNA sequence: TGTGCCAGCTCACCAGGGCTAGCTCGGGAGACCCAGTACTTC. Its translation: CASSPGLARETQYF.

The J gene is TRBJ1-4, the V gene TRBV18, with D unresolved. Trimming cost V 6 bases and J 8 bases, with 13 bases left between them. This CDR3 is built from 13 residues. The germline gives CDR1 KGHSH, CDR2 LQKENI. Here the CDR3 reads CASSLTEREKLFF. The CDR3 bases are TGTGCCAGCTCCCTAACTGAGAGGGAAAAACTGTTTTTT.

This rearrangement joins TRBV7-2 to TRBJ2-3, with a weak D call TRBD1 (5 bases). The V gene lost 3 bases and the J gene lost 0 bases, with 13 bases spanning the gap. Germline CDR1 is SGHTA and CDR2 is FQGNSA. The CDR3 contains 16 residues. CDR3 in amino acids: CASSLLTGRSTDTQYF. CDR3 DNA sequence: TGTGCCAGCAGCTTGTTAACAGGACGAAGCACAGATACGCAGTATTTT.

The rearrangement links TRBV5-1 to TRBJ2-5; TRBD2 might be the D (6 bases). The CDR3 covers 12 residues. From germline, CDR1 is SGHRS and CDR2 YFSETQ. V was cut by 2 bases and J by 5 bases, with 7 bases left in between. The chain's CDR3 is CASSFGGETQYF. CDR3 sequence (DNA): TGCGCCAGCAGCTTTGGGGGGGAGACCCAGTACTTC.

In its sample, this clone was seen a few times. This chain uses TRBV29-1 with TRBJ1-1; no clear D. CDR3 size: 16 residues. Germline lookup yields CDR1 SQVTM and CDR2 ANQGSEA. V lost 5 bases, J lost 1 base, and 20 bases lay in between. The CDR3 DNA is TGCAGCGTTTTAAGTAAGGTCGGAGGGAGGAACACTGAAGCTTTCTTT. Residues: CSVLSKVGGRNTEAFF.

This rearrangement joins TRBV15 to TRBJ2-3; a possible D gene is TRBD1 (5 bases). This CDR3 comprises 14 residues. V lost 1 base to trimming and J lost 2 bases, with 7 bases between them. Germline V gives CDR1 LNHNV, CDR2 YYDKDF (reference sequence). CDR3 sequence: CATSRVRDTDTQYF. The CDR3 nucleotides are TGTGCCACCAGCAGAGTCAGGGACACAGATACGCAGTATTTT.

This clone came up a few times. The chain combines TRBV7-3 with TRBJ2-3; weak D call: TRBD1 (5 bases). CDR1 SGHTA and CDR2 FQGTGA come from the germline V gene. This CDR3 spans 14 amino acids. V was trimmed by 5 bases and J by 6 bases, leaving 15 bases between them. The CDR3 DNA is TGTGCCAGCAGCCTTGGACATTACGCCGATACGCAGTATTTT. It yields the protein CASSLGHYADTQYF.

The V call is TRBV11-2, the J call TRBJ1-2; D might be TRBD1 (5 bases). Germline V CDR1 and CDR2: SGHAT, FQNNGV. With 5 bases removed from V and 4 bases from J, the gap between germline ends came to 17 bases. The CDR3 is 15 amino acids. CDR3 in DNA: TGTGCCAGCAGCCCCGGCGTGTCAGGGATCTATGGCTACACCTTC. This sequence encodes CASSPGVSGIYGYTF.

The chain has TRBV28 and TRBJ1-5; 10 bases match TRBD1. CDR3 length equals 14 residues. Germline V CDR1 and CDR2: MDHEN, SYDVKM. The V and J ends lost 5 bases and 5 bases, in that order; junction bases with no gene match: 3. The CDR3 loop is CASSQGQGHQPQHF. The CDR3 region has the DNA TGTGCCAGCAGTCAGGGACAGGGGCATCAGCCCCAGCATTTT.

The rearrangement uses TRBV6-5 and TRBJ1-1; TRBD1 agrees at 8 bases. The CDR3 length is 14 residues. CDR1 is MNHEY, CDR2 SVGAGI, per germline. V lost 4 bases to trimming and J lost 7 bases; unmatched junction nucleotides: 8. The CDR3, as DNA: TGTGCCAGCAGTTCGCGGACAGGGCGGGATGAAGCTTTCTTT. It is translated as CASSSRTGRDEAFF.

V and J are TRBV7-2 and TRBJ2-2, with 11 bases that match TRBD2. CDR3 length equals 15 residues. The germline CDR1 and CDR2 sequences are SGHTA and FQGNSA. The V and J ends lost 2 bases and 9 bases, in that order; junction bases with no gene match: 5. CDR3 in DNA: TGTGCCAGCAGCTTACATAGCGGGGGGGCCTGGGAGCTGTTTTTT. It translates to CASSLHSGGAWELFF.

This chain uses TRBV4-2 with TRBJ2-7, with D perhaps TRBD1 (5 bases). The CDR3 spans 16 residues. Germline CDR1 and CDR2: LGHNA and YNFKEQ. V dropped 1 base and J dropped 4 bases, with 17 bases sitting between them. CDR3 sequence reads: CASSQVPDTGYYEQYF. CDR3 DNA: TGTGCCAGCAGCCAAGTCCCGGACACGGGCTATTACGAGCAGTACTTC.

The chain links TRBV5-1 to TRBJ2-1; TRBD1 aligns across 8 bases. CDR1 is SGHRS, CDR2 YFSETQ, per germline. Trimming cost V 3 bases and J 3 bases; bases outside gene matches: 2. The CDR3 consists of 14 residues. The CDR3 region has the DNA TGCGCCAGCAGCTCGGACAGGGTCTACAATGAGCAGTTCTTC. Protein sequence: CASSSDRVYNEQFF.

The rearrangement links TRBV5-1 to TRBJ2-3, with 10 bases that match TRBD2. CDR3 size: 16 residues. V dropped 3 bases and J dropped 4; count of bases not matched to a gene: 8. Per the germline V gene, CDR1 is SGHRS and CDR2 is YFSETQ. The CDR3 bases are TGCGCCAGCAGCTGGCAAGCGGGGGGGCCTTCAGATACGCAGTATTTT. Its protein product is CASSWQAGGPSDTQYF.

The J gene is TRBJ2-5, the V gene TRBV5-4; D may be TRBD2 (6 bases). With 0 bases removed from V and 5 bases from J, the gap between germline ends came to 17 bases. Looked up from germline, CDR1 is SGHNT and CDR2 is YYREEE (reference sequence). CDR3 length: 16 residues. CDR3 DNA: TGTGCCAGCAGCTTGGATGTTAGGCGGGGATCGGAGACCCAGTACTTC. Amino acid sequence: CASSLDVRRGSETQYF. Filled out from reference TRBV5-4 and TRBJ2-5, the complete variable domain reads ETGVTQSPTHLIKTRGQQVTLRCSSQSGHNTVSWYQQALGQGPQFIFQYYREEENGRGNFPPRFSGLQFPNYSSELNVNALELDDSALYLCASSLDVRRGSETQYFGPGTRLLVL.

The chain joins TRBV7-9 to TRBJ2-5; 7 nucleotides agree with TRBD2. The germline CDR1 and CDR2 sequences are SEHNR and FQNEAQ (reference sequence). The CDR3 contains 15 residues. The ends lost 5 bases at V and 4 bases at J; junction bases unmatched: 10. The CDR3: CASSAGEGRRETQYF. In DNA, the CDR3 is TGTGCCAGCAGCGCGGGGGAGGGTAGGCGAGAGACCCAGTACTTC.